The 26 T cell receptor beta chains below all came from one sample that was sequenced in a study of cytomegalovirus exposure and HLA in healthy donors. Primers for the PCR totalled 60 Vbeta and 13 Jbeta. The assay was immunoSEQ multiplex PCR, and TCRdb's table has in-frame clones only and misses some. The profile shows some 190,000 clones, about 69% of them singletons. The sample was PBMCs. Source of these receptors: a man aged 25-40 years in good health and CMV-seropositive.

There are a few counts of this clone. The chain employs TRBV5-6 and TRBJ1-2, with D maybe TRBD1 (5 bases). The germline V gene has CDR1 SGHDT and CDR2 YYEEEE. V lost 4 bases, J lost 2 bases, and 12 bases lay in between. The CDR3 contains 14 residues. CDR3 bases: TGTGCCAGCAGCCCTAGGGCAGGGAACTATGGCTACACCTTC. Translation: CASSPRAGNYGYTF.

CDR3 sequence: CASTFRRLAEYNEQFF. Written as DNA, the CDR3 is TGTGCCAGCACTTTCAGGAGACTAGCGGAATACAATGAGCAGTTCTTC. This rearrangement joins TRBV27 to TRBJ2-1; 9 bases agree with TRBD2. V gave up 7 bases and J gave up 4 bases; unmatched junction bases: 11. The length of the CDR3 is 16 residues. From germline, CDR1 is MNHEY and CDR2 SMNVEV (reference sequence).

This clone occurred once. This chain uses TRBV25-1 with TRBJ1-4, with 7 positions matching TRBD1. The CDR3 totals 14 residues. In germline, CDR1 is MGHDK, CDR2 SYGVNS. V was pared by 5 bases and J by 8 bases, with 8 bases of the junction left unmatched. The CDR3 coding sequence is TGTGCCAGCAGTCCACAGGGGCGGTGGGAAAAACTGTTTTTT. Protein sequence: CASSPQGRWEKLFF.

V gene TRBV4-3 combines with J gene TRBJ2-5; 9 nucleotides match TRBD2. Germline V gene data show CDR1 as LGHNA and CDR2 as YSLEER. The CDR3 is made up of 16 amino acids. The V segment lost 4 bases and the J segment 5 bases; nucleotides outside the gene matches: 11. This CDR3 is CASSLALGAGGETQYF. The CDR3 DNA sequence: TGCGCCAGCAGCCTAGCCCTGGGGGCGGGGGGGGAGACCCAGTACTTC.

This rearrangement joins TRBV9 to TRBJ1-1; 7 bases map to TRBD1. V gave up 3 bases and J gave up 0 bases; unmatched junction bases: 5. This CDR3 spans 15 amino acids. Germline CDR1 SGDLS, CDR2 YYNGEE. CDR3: CASSAPTGLNTEAFF. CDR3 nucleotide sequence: TGTGCCAGCAGCGCCCCGACAGGGCTGAACACTGAAGCTTTCTTT.

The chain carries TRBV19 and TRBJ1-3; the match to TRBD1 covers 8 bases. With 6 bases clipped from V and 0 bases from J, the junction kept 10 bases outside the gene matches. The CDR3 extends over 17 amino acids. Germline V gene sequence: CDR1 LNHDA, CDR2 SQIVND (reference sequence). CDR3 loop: CASRPVGQGTSGNTIYF. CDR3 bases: TGTGCCAGTAGACCGGTAGGACAGGGAACCTCTGGAAACACCATATATTTT.

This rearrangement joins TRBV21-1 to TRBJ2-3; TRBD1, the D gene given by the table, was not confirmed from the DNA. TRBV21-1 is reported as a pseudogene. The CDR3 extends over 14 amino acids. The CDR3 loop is CASSPQGGTDTQYF. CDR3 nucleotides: TGTGCCAGCAGCCCTCAGGGGGGCACAGATACGCAGTATTTT.

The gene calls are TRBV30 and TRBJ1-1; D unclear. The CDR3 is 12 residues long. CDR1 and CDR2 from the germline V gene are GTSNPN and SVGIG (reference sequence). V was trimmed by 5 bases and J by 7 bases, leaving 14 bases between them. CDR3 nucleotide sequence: TGTGCCTGGGGATGGACTTCCCTTGAAGCTTTCTTT. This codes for CAWGWTSLEAFF.

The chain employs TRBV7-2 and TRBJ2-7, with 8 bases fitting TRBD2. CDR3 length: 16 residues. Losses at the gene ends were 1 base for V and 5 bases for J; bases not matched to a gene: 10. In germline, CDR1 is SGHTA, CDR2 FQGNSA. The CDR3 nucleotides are TGTGCCAGCAGCTTAGTTTCCGGGACTAGTGGGAACGAGCAGTACTTC. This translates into CASSLVSGTSGNEQYF.

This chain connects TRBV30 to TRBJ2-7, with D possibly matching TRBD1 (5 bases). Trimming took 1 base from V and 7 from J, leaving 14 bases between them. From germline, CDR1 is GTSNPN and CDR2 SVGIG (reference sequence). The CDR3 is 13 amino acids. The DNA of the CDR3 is TGTGCCTGGAGTGGTGACAGTAGTCGAGAGCAGTACTTC. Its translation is CAWSGDSSREQYF.

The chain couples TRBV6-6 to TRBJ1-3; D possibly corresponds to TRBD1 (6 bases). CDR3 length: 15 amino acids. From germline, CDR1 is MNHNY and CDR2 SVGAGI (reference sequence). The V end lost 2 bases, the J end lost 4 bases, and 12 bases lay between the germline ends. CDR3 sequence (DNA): TGTGCCAGCAGTTACGCGGACAGAACGGGAAACACCATATATTTT. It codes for CASSYADRTGNTIYF.

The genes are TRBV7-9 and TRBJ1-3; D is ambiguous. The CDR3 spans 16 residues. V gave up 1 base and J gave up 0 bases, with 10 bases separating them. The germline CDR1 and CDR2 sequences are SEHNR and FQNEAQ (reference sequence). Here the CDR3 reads CASSLVLGSSGNTIYF. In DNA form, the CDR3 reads TGTGCCAGCAGCTTAGTCCTAGGGAGCTCTGGAAACACCATATATTTT. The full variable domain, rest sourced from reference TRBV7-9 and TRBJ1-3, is DTGVSQNPRHKITKRGQNVTFRCDPISEHNRLYWYRQTLGQGPEFLTYFQNEAQLEKSRLLSDRFSAERPKGSFSTLEIQRTEQGDSAMYLCASSLVLGSSGNTIYFGEGSWLTVV.

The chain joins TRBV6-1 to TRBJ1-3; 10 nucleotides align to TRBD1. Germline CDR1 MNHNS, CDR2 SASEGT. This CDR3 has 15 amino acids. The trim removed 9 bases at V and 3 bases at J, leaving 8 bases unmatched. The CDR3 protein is CASTSDRGGGNTIYF. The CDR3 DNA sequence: TGTGCCAGTACATCGGACAGGGGGGGTGGAAACACCATATATTTT.

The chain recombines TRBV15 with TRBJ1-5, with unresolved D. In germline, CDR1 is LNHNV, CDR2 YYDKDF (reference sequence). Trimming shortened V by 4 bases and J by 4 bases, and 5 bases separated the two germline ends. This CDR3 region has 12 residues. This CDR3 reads CATSTQNQPQHF. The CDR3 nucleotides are TGTGCCACCAGCACCCAGAATCAGCCCCAGCATTTT.

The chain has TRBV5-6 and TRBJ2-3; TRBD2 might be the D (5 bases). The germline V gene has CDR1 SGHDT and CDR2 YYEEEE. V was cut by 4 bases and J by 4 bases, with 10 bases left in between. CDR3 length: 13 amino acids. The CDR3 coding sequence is TGTGCCAGCAGCGGACTTGTACCAGATACGCAGTATTTT. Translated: CASSGLVPDTQYF.

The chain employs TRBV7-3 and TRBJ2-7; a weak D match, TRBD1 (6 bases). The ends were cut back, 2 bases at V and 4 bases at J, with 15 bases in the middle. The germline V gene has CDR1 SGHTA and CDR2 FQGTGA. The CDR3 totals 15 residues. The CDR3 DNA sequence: TGTGCCAGCAGCTTAGCAGGAGGCAGGGGATACGAGCAGTACTTC. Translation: CASSLAGGRGYEQYF.

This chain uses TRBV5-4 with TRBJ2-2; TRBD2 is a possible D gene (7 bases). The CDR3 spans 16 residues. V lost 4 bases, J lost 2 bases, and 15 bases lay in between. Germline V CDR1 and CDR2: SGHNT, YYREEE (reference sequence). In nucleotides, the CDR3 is TGTGCCAGCAGCCCTGGGGCGGGGGCCAACACCGGGGAGCTGTTTTTT. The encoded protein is CASSPGAGANTGELFF.

CDR3 sequence reads: CASSPYKGAETQYF. The CDR3 region has the DNA TGTGCCAGCTCACCGTATAAGGGGGCAGAGACCCAGTACTTC. The chain uses TRBV18 and TRBJ2-5; TRBD1 aligns across 7 bases. CDR1 is KGHSH and CDR2 is LQKENI in the germline V gene. The CDR3 covers 14 residues. The trim removed 3 bases at V and 4 bases at J, leaving 5 bases unmatched.

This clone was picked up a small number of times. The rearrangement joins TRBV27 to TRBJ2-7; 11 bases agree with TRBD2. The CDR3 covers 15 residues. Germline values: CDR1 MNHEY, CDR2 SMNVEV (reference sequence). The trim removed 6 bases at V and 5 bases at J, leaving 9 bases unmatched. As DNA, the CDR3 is TGTGCCAGCAGCCTCACTAGCGGGAGACGCAACGAGCAGTACTTC. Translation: CASSLTSGRRNEQYF.

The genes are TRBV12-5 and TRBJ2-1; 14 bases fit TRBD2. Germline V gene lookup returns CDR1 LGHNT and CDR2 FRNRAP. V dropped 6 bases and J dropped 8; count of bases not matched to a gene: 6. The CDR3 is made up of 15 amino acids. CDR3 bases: TGTGCTAGTGGACCCGGGACTAGCGGGAGTGATGAGCAGTTCTTC. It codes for CASGPGTSGSDEQFF.

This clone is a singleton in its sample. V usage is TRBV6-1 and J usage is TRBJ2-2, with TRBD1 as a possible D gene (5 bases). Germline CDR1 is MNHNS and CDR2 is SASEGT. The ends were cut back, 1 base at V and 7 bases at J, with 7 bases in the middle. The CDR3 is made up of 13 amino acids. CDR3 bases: TGTGCCAGCAGTGAAGGGGGCCACGGGGAGCTGTTTTTT. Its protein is CASSEGGHGELFF.

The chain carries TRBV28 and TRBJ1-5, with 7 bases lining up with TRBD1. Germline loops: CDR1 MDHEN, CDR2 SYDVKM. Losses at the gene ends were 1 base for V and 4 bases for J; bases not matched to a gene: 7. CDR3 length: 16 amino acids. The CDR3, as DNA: TGTGCCAGCAGTTTATACAGGACAGGAAATAATCAGCCCCAGCATTTT. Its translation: CASSLYRTGNNQPQHF.

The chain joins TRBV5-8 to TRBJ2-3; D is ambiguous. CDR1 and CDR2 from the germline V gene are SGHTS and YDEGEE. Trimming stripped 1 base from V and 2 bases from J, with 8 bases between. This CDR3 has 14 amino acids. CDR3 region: CASSLTRYTDTQYF. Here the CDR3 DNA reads TGTGCCAGCAGCTTGACCAGATACACAGATACGCAGTATTTT.

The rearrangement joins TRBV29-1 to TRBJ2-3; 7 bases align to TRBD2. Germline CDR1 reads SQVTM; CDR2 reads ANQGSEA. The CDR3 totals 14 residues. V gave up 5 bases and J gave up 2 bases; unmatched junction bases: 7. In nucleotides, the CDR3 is TGCAGCGTTCTGGGACTACGGTCCACAGATACGCAGTATTTT. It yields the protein CSVLGLRSTDTQYF.

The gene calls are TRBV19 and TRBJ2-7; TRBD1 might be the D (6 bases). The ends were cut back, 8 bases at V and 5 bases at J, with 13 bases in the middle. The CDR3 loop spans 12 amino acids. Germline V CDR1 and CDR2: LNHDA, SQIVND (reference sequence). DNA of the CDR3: TGTGCCAGTCGGGACATCTGGGACGAGCAGTACTTC. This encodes CASRDIWDEQYF. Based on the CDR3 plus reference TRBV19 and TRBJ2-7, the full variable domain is DGGITQSPKYLFRKEGQNVTLSCEQNLNHDAMYWYRQDPGQGLRLIYYSQIVNDFQKGDIAEGYSVSREKKESFPLTVTSAQKNPTAFYLCASRDIWDEQYFGPGTRLTVT.

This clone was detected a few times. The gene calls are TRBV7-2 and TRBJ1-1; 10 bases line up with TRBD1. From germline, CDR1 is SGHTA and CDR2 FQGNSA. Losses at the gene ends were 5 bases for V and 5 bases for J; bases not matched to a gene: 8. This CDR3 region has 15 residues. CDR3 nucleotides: TGTGCCAGCAGCCTTAGACAGGGGGCGGAAACTGAAGCTTTCTTT. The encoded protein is CASSLRQGAETEAFF. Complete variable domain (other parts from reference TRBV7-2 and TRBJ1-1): GAGVSQSPSNKVTEKGKDVELRCDPISGHTALYWYRQSLGQGLEFLIYFQGNSAPDKSGLPSDRFSAERTGGSVSTLTIQRTQQEDSAVYLCASSLRQGAETEAFFGQGTRLTVV.